The TCR beta chain under discussion was sequenced for a study of T-cell memory formation after mild COVID-19. Between the trimmed V and J ends, which lost 5 bases and 8 bases, there was a span of 13 bases. Germline V CDR1 and CDR2: MNHNY, SVGAGI (reference sequence). This CDR3 spans 14 amino acids. TCRdb ran MiXCR on the 5' RACE reads and lists one entry per CDR3 protein. This sample has about 180,000 distinct CDR3 sequences, with 18% found just once. This sequence was found in a man younger than 35 who had mild COVID-19 (a few samples of this study predate the infection). Cell type and time point are not known. This rearrangement joins TRBV6-6 to TRBJ1-6, with D possibly being TRBD1 (5 bases). Specimen: PBMCs or a T cell subset sorted from them (not recorded which). CDR3 nucleotide sequence: TGTGCCAGCAGTGACCAGGGTAGTGATTCACCCCTCCACTTT. Protein sequence: CASSDQGSDSPLHF.